One sample yielded the 8 T cell receptor beta chains listed below, sequenced in a study of early T cells in non-severe SARS-CoV-2 infection. Using its own MiXCR run on the 5' RACE reads, TCRdb lists one record per CDR3 protein. The data contain some 66,000 distinct CDR3 sequences, about 13% of them singletons. The specimen was whole blood. The source is an adult who was a healthcare worker with PCR-confirmed SARS-CoV-2 infection or an uninfected control (not recorded which).

This clonotype was found many times. This chain uses TRBV5-1 with TRBJ2-4; the match to TRBD1 covers 7 bases. Trimming at V came to 4 bases and at J to 3 bases, leaving 7 bases not matched to a gene. This CDR3 has 15 residues. Germline lookup yields CDR1 SGHRS and CDR2 YFSETQ. CDR3 protein: CASSPGTASKNIQYF. DNA for the CDR3: TGCGCCAGCAGCCCAGGGACAGCAAGCAAAAACATTCAGTACTTC. Using reference TRBV5-1 and TRBJ2-4 for the parts outside the CDR3, the full variable domain is KAGVTQTPRYLIKTRGQQVTLSCSPISGHRSVSWYQQTPGQGLQFLFEYFSETQRNKGNFPGRFSGRQFSNSRSEMNVSTLELGDSALYLCASSPGTASKNIQYFGAGTRLSVL.

This clonotype was detected only a few times. The gene calls are TRBV27 and TRBJ2-1, with 7 nucleotides matching TRBD1. Germline V gene data show CDR1 as MNHEY and CDR2 as SMNVEV (reference sequence). This CDR3 is built from 12 residues. V gave up 5 bases and J gave up 12 bases; unmatched junction bases: 7. CDR3 sequence reads: CASSEYRGRQFF. Written as DNA, the CDR3 is TGTGCCAGCAGTGAGTACAGGGGAAGGCAGTTCTTC.

This clonotype was seen only a few times. The chain combines TRBV29-1 with TRBJ2-1; D call uncertain. Looked up from germline, CDR1 is SQVTM and CDR2 is ANQGSEA. CDR3 length: 10 amino acids. V lost 2 bases to trimming and J lost 4 bases, with 0 bases between them. The CDR3 protein is CSVEYNEQFF. CDR3 sequence (DNA): TGCAGCGTTGAATACAATGAGCAGTTCTTC.

This clonotype is medium-sized (0.01 to 0.1%) in the sample. The gene calls are TRBV7-2 and TRBJ2-3, with 11 bases aligning to TRBD2. V was pared by 5 bases and J by 2 bases, with 3 bases of the junction left unmatched. This CDR3 is 15 amino acids long. Germline V gene sequence: CDR1 SGHTA, CDR2 FQGNSA. Written as DNA, the CDR3 is TGTGCCAGCAGCATTAGCGGGAGGGCCACAGATACGCAGTATTTT. It encodes CASSISGRATDTQYF.

This clonotype occurred a few times. This sequence joins TRBV28 and TRBJ2-7, with D tentatively TRBD2 (6 bases). Germline V CDR1 and CDR2: MDHEN, SYDVKM. The germline V and J ends were trimmed by 6 bases and 0 bases, with 15 bases remaining between them. The CDR3 totals 15 residues. The CDR3 reads CASRPGGFSSYEQYF. CDR3 DNA sequence: TGTGCCAGCAGGCCTGGGGGGTTTAGCTCCTACGAGCAGTACTTC.

V gene TRBV12-3 or TRBV12-4 combines with J gene TRBJ2-1; a possible D gene is TRBD2 (6 bases). V was trimmed by 2 bases and J by 7 bases, leaving 15 bases between them. This CDR3 contains 15 residues. CDR3 in DNA: TGTGCCAGCAGTTTAATCGGGAGCAAGGGGAATGAGCAGTTCTTC. Translated, it gives CASSLIGSKGNEQFF.

J is TRBJ2-1 and V is TRBV11-2; no reliable D call. The CDR3 length is 11 residues. V gave up 6 bases and J gave up 8 bases, with 8 bases separating them. From germline, CDR1 is SGHAT and CDR2 FQNNGV. CDR3 region: CASSQTYEQFF. CDR3 sequence (DNA): TGTGCCAGCAGTCAGACATATGAGCAGTTCTTC. Full variable domain (rest looked up from reference TRBV11-2 and TRBJ2-1): EAGVAQSPRYKIIEKRQSVAFWCNPISGHATLYWYQQILGQGPKLLIQFQNNGVVDDSQLPKDRFSAERLKGVDSTLKIQPAKLEDSAVYLCASSQTYEQFFGPGTRLTVL.

This clonotype was found a few times. The V call is TRBV9, the J call TRBJ2-5; D gene unclear. Trimming cost V 0 bases and J 2 bases, with 5 bases left between them. The CDR3 sequence is 13 residues long. The V gene's germline CDR1 is SGDLS and CDR2 YYNGEE. CDR3 in DNA: TGTGCCAGCAGCGTAGGTGGTCAAGAGACCCAGTACTTC. Amino acid sequence: CASSVGGQETQYF.